These 9 T cell receptor beta chains were sequenced from one sample in a study of T-cell reconstitution after alpha-beta-depleted transplantation in children. Unique molecular identifiers were incorporated when the TCRbeta library was constructed. From the PCR reads, TCRdb called clonotypes with MiXCR, one entry per CDR3 protein. The top ten hold less than 5% of the sample, which has some 590,000 distinct CDR3 sequences, about 10% seen once. Sequencing was performed on PBMCs from the stem cell graft donor, taken from the stem cell graft. The receptors were gathered from a human donor who donated a stem cell graft to a child with acute myeloid leukemia.

The rearrangement uses TRBV20-1 and TRBJ2-3, with 12 positions matching TRBD2. The germline CDR1 and CDR2 sequences are DFQATT and SNEGSKA (reference sequence). V lost 4 bases, J lost 7 bases, and 9 bases stayed unmatched. This CDR3 has 15 residues. CDR3: CSANRLAGANHTQYF. DNA of the CDR3: TGCAGTGCTAATCGACTAGCGGGAGCGAATCATACGCAGTATTTT.

This clonotype was counted ten times or more. This chain uses TRBV6-5 with TRBJ1-2; no definite D call. The CDR3 covers 15 residues. Between the trimmed V and J ends, which lost 3 bases and 7 bases, there was a span of 18 bases. Germline CDR1 is MNHEY and CDR2 is SVGAGI. The CDR3: CASSYKGSGPGGYTF. The DNA for the CDR3 is TGTGCCAGCAGTTATAAAGGATCAGGCCCGGGTGGCTACACCTTC.

This clonotype came up a few times. DNA for the CDR3: TGTGCCACCCCCGGTGGGGCCAACGTCCTGACTTTC. Protein sequence: CATPGGANVLTF. The J gene is TRBJ2-6, the V gene TRBV7-2; D is unclear. V dropped 10 bases and J dropped 3 bases, with 7 bases sitting between them. The CDR3 has 12 amino acids. Germline CDR1 SGHTA, CDR2 FQGNSA.

This chain links TRBV29-1 with TRBJ2-1; TRBD1 might be the D (5 bases). CDR3 length: 13 residues. V lost 7 bases and J lost 7, with 17 bases in between. Germline V gives CDR1 SQVTM, CDR2 ANQGSEA. The CDR3 loop reads CSENSGIRNEQFF. CDR3 bases: TGCAGCGAGAATTCAGGGATACGGAATGAGCAGTTCTTC.

V usage is TRBV7-2 and J usage is TRBJ1-5; D not resolved. The ends were cut back, 6 bases at V and 7 bases at J, with 19 bases in the middle. The CDR3 sequence is 15 residues long. Germline V CDR1 and CDR2: SGHTA, FQGNSA. CDR3 in amino acids: CASREEGYLWQPQHF. The CDR3 nucleotides read TGTGCCAGCAGGGAGGAGGGTTACTTATGGCAGCCCCAGCATTTT. Full variable domain (rest looked up from reference TRBV7-2 and TRBJ1-5): GAGVSQSPSNKVTEKGKDVELRCDPISGHTALYWYRQSLGQGLEFLIYFQGNSAPDKSGLPSDRFSAERTGGSVSTLTIQRTQQEDSAVYLCASREEGYLWQPQHFGDGTRLSIL.

This clonotype was seen more than once but under ten times. The rearrangement links TRBV3-1 to TRBJ2-7, with D unclear. In germline, CDR1 is LGHDT, CDR2 YNNKEL (reference sequence). The CDR3 is made up of 13 amino acids. Trimming removed 4 bases from V and 6 bases from J, with 13 bases in between. The CDR3 protein is CASSPVSASEQYF. The CDR3 DNA follows: TGTGCCAGCAGCCCCGTTTCTGCGTCCGAGCAGTACTTC.

The sample holds a few counts of this clonotype. The J gene is TRBJ1-4, the V gene TRBV9; D gene uncertain. Per germline, CDR1 SGDLS and CDR2 YYNGEE. V was shortened by 0 bases and J by 3 bases, with 12 bases between the two germline ends. The length of the CDR3 is 16 residues. CDR3 residues: CASSVEGQAPNEKLFF. DNA for the CDR3: TGTGCCAGCAGCGTAGAAGGCCAGGCGCCTAATGAAAAACTGTTTTTT.

The V and J genes are TRBV4-1 and TRBJ2-1; 13 bases fit TRBD2. The germline gives CDR1 MGHRA, CDR2 YSYEKL. The ends lost 3 bases at V and 6 bases at J; junction bases unmatched: 8. The CDR3 extends over 17 amino acids. CDR3 coding DNA: TGCGCCAGCAGCCAGTGGACTAGCGGGAGTTTGAGCAATGAGCAGTTCTTC. It translates to CASSQWTSGSLSNEQFF.

This clonotype was observed many times. The chain joins TRBV5-1 to TRBJ2-1; 14 positions match TRBD2. The CDR3 runs 15 residues. Per the germline V gene, CDR1 is SGHRS and CDR2 is YFSETQ. Trimming removed 3 bases from V and 9 bases from J; junction bases left unmatched: 5. The CDR3 protein is CASSSGLAGGFEQFF. CDR3 DNA sequence: TGCGCCAGCAGCTCCGGACTAGCGGGAGGCTTTGAGCAGTTCTTC.